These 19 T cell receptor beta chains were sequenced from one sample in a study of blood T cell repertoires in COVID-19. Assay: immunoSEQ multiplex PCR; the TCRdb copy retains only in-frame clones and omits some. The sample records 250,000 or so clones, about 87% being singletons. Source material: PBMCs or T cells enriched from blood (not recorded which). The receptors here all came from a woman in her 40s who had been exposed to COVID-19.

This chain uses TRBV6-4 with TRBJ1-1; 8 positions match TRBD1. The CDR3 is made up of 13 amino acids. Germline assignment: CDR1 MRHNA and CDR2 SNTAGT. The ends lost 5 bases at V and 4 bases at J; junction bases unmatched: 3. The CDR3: CASSSDRGTEAFF. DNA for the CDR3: TGTGCCAGCAGTTCCGACAGGGGCACTGAAGCTTTCTTT.

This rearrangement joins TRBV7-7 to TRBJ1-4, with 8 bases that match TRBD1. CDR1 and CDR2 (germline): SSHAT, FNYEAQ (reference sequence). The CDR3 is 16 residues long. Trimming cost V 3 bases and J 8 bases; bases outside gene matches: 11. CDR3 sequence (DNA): TGTGCCAGCAGCTTCGGTCAGGGGGCTGTTTCGGAAAAACTGTTTTTT. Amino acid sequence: CASSFGQGAVSEKLFF.

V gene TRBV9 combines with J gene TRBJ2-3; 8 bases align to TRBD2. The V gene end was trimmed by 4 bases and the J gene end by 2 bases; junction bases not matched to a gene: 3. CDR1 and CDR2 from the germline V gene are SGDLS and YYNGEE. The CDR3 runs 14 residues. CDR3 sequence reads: CASSLLADTDTQYF. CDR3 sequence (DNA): TGTGCCAGCAGCTTACTAGCGGACACAGATACGCAGTATTTT.

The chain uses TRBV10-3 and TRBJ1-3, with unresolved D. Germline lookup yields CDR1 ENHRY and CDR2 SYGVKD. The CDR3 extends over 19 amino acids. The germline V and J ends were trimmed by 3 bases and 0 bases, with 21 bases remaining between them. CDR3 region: CAISEGLALDTFSGNTIYF. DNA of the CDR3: TGTGCCATCAGTGAAGGCCTCGCCTTAGACACCTTCTCTGGAAACACCATATATTTT.

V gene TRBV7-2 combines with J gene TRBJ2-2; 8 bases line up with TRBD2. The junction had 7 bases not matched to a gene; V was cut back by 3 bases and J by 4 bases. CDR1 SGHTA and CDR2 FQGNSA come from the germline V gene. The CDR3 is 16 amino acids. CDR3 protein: CASSFGPGGITGELFF. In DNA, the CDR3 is TGTGCCAGCAGCTTTGGCCCGGGAGGGATCACCGGGGAGCTGTTTTTT.

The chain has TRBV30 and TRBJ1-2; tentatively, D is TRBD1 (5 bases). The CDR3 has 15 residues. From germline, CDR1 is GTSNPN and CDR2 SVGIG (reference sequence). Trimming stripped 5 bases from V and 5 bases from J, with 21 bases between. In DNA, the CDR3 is TGTGCCTGGGGGGCCCAGGTGTGGGAGATTTATGGCTACACCTTC. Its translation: CAWGAQVWEIYGYTF.

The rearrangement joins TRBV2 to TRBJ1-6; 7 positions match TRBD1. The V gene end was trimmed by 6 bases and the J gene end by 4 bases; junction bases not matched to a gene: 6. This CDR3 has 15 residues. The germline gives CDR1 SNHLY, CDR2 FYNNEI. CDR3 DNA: TGTGCCAGCAGCCGACAGGGACTGTATAATTCACCCCTCCACTTT. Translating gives CASSRQGLYNSPLHF.

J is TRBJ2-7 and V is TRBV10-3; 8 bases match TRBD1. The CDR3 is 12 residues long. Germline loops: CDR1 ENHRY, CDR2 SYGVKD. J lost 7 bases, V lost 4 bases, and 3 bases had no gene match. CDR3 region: CAISGTGWEQYF. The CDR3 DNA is TGTGCCATCAGTGGGACAGGGTGGGAGCAGTACTTC.

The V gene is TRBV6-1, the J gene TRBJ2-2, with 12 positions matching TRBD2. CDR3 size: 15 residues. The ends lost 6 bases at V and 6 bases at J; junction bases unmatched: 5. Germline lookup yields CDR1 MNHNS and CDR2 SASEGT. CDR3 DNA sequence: TGTGCCAGCAGAGGACTAGCGGGAATCGCCGGGGAGCTGTTTTTT. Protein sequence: CASRGLAGIAGELFF.

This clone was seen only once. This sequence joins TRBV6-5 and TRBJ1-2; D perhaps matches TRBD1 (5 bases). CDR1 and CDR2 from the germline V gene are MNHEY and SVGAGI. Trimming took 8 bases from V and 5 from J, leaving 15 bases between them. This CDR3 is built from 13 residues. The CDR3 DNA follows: TGTGCCAGCGTGCGGGACGGATATTATGGCTACACCTTC. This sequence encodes CASVRDGYYGYTF.

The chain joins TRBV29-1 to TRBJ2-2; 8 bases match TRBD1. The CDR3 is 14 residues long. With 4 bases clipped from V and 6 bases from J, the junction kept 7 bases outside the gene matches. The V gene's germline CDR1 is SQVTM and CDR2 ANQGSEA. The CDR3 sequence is CSVVGQGVSGELFF. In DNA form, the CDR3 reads TGCAGCGTTGTCGGACAGGGCGTATCCGGGGAGCTGTTTTTT.

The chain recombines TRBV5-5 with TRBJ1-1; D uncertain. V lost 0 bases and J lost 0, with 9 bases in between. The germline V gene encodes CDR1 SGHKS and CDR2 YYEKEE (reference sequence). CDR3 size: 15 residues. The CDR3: CASSLVGVMNTEAFF. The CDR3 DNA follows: TGTGCCAGCAGCTTGGTCGGGGTAATGAACACTGAAGCTTTCTTT.

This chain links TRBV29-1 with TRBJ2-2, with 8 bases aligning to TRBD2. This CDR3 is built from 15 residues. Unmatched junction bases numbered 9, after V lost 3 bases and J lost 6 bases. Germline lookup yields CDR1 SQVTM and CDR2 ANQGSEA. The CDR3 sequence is CSVDGRGGRPGELFF. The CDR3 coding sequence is TGCAGCGTTGACGGTCGGGGGGGGCGTCCCGGGGAGCTGTTTTTT.

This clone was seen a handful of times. The CDR3 is CASSPNGVTQYF. The CDR3 DNA follows: TGTGCCAGCAGCCCCAACGGTGTTACGCAGTATTTT. V and J are TRBV7-8 and TRBJ2-3, with unresolved D. Germline V gene data show CDR1 as SGHVS and CDR2 as FQNEAQ. The length of the CDR3 is 12 residues. Deletions cut 5 bases from V and 8 bases from J, with 11 bases between.

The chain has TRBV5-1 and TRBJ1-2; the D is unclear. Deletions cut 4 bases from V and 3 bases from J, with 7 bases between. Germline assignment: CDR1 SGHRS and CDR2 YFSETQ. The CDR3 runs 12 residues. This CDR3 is CASSPGDYGYTF. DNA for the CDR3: TGCGCCAGCAGCCCCGGAGACTATGGCTACACCTTC.

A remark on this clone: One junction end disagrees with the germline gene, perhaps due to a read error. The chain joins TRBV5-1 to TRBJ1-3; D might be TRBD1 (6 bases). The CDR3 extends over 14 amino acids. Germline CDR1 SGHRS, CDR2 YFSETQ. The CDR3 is CASSGGGDINTIYF. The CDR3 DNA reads TGTGCCAGCAGCGGCGGGGGGGACATCAACACCATATATTTT. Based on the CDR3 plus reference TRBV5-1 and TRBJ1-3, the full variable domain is KAGVTQTPRYLIKTRGQQVTLSCSPISGHRSVSWYQQTPGQGLQFLFEYFSETQRNKGNFPGRFSGRQFSNSRSEMNVSTLELGDSALYLCASSGGGDINTIYFGEGSWLTVV.

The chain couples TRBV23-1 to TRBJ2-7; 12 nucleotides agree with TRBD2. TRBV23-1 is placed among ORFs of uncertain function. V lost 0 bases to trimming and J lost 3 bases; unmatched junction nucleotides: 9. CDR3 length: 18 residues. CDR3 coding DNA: TGCGCCAGCAGTCAATCGGCTAGCGGGAGGGCCAACAGCTACGAGCAGTACGTC. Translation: CASSQSASGRANSYEQYV.

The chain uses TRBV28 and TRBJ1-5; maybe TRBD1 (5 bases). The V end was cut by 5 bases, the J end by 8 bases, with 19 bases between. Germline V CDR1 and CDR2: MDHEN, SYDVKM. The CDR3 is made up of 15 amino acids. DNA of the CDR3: TGTGCCAGCAGTCTTATAGGTATAGGGGTGGAGCCCCAGCATTTT. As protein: CASSLIGIGVEPQHF.

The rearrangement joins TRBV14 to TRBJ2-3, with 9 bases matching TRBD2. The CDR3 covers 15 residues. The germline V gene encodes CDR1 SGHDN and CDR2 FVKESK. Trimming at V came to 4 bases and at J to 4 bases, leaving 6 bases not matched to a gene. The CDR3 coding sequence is TGTGCCAGCAGCCCGGGACTAGCAGCTTCAGATACGCAGTATTTT. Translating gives CASSPGLAASDTQYF.